The TCR beta chain described here comes from a study of shared clonotypes between healthy human individuals (dated by TCRdb to the early 2020s). As for the study more broadly: Three men and two women, aged 18 to 49 years, made up the cohort. Each donor's leukapheresis produced roughly between roughly 0.85 and 10 billion PBMCs. For each donor, three plates each were used for CD4 naive and CD4 memory, two plates were used for CD8 naive, and one plate was used for CD8 memory. To increase sequencing depth and limit assay-specific biases, TCR repertoire library preparation and sequencing were carried out by different laboratories using diverse techniques. To estimate repertoire size and how much clonotype sharing occurs between individuals, the study deeply sequenced the blood TCR repertoires of five or six healthy adults. The paper as a whole reports these results and caveats: Because the study included only a small number of donors, the genetic and exposure-history diversity represented was limited. Larger estimated clonotype richness was generally found for naive subsets than for memory subsets. Incomplete sequencing was indicated by rarefaction of sorted-subset datasets, despite the large sequencing depth. About 4.5% of naive CD4, 3.5% of naive CD8, roughly 2.5% of memory CD4, and about 0.4% of memory CD8 clonotypes were shared across several donors. Pairwise subsampling indicated that sequencing depth was expected to affect the degree of clonotype sharing among donors. Only blood was sampled, and tissue TCR repertoires likely differ from those in blood. Compared with non-shared clonotypes, clonotypes shared by all four sorted-subset donors had higher generation probabilities.

A remark on this clone: Its antigen is currently not known. Base qualities were left out, and no much larger clone turns up one base away.

The germline V gene (reference sequence) yields MNHEY for CDR1 and SMNVEV for CDR2. V loses 3 bases, J loses 1 base, and the germline ends lie 9 bases apart. Counted from cysteine to phenylalanine, this CDR3 has 14 amino acids. Left in the record is the CDR3 DNA by itself, 42 bases read in frame from the first base. Using the deep immunoSEQ assay, multiplex PCR amplified TCR CDR3 regions from genomic DNA. Extracted genomic DNA from each cell subset was distributed evenly across all wells of several immunoSEQ 96-well plates, and each plate was treated as a replicate. Each replicate PCR for sorted subsets received roughly 200 ng genomic DNA, equal to about 30,000 T cell genomes. The purified libraries were quantified using a Qubit 3.0 fluorometer, sized with a Bioanalyzer 2100, and then quantified again using the KAPA Library Quantification kit. Every immunoSEQ 96-well plate was sequenced on a separate single-read 150-cycle Illumina NextSeq 550 flow cell. As for how the authors treated the data: The immunoSEQ output contained only junctional sequences without quality scores, so filtering could not match that applied to full-length reads. Sequences were annotated with PyIR, a Python wrapper for IgBLAST v1.9, using IMGT germline references to assign V/J genes and CDR3. Reads were filtered out if the reads had weak V/J assignments (E-value above 1e-6), no CDR3, stop codons, out-of-frame junctions, or ambiguous translated residues. V3J clonotypes were defined as sequences sharing the same inferred V gene, J gene, and CDR3 amino acid sequence. The percentage overlap between two repertoires was calculated by dividing the number of shared unique clonotypes by the size of the smaller repertoire. Three approaches were used to assess repertoire richness: RTK rarefaction, the Chao1 estimator, and Recon v2.1 estimates of unobserved clonotypes. Generation probabilities for all TCRbeta clonotypes obtained by the gDNA method from a handful of donors were computed using OLGA. TCRdb took over this immuneACCESS table, retaining in-frame rearrangements with V and J assigned. Such tables are incomplete; in checked studies, under half of the missing clones stem from an unresolved V gene, and the remainder is unexplained. V and J calls and clone size are copied from that table; D and trimming were computed from the DNA. For this sample there are 1,400,000 or so clones; approximately 98.5% appear just once. Jointly, the top ten make up approximately 0.4% of the sample.

Donors were healthy HIV-negative adults with no recently reported acute infections or vaccinations. Every donor was a Caucasian adult living in Nashville, Tennessee, USA. Magnetic negative selection was used to enrich CD4+ T cells, after which naive cells were positively selected on CD45RA and the negative fraction became the memory subset. Blood was obtained by leukapheresis, after which PBMCs were separated by Ficoll-Histopaque density gradient centrifugation and cryopreserved in liquid nitrogen vapor phase. Analytical flow cytometry was used to check the purity and quantity of every magnetically sorted T cell population. Genomic DNA was isolated from every sorted fraction and measured by UV absorbance on a Nanodrop 2000c.

Recombination linked TRBV27 to TRBJ1-2; the D segment could be TRBD1, given 6 matching bases. This clonotype originated in a man aged 25-40 years in good health. The specimen was naive CD4+ T cells sorted from blood. This sample's cell subset or site label indicates: CD45RA+ positively selected. The bases are TGTGCCAGCAGTTTGGCCAGGGGTAACTATGGCTACACCTTC. Translated, this gives CASSLARGNYGYTF.